Listed below are T cell receptor beta chains from one sample, sequenced in a study of shared clonotypes between healthy human individuals. Sequencing was performed with immunoSEQ multiplex PCR; in TCRdb, only in-frame clones are kept and a portion is missing. In the table there are millions of clones, over 85% of which are singletons. The sample consisted of naive CD4+ T cells from PBMCs. These receptors were collected from a man younger than 35 in good health. Some clones in this sample may be carry-over from other donors' samples. The CDR3 runs from the conserved cysteine through the conserved F or W. The D gene is left open where the match is weak. The size entry is marked missing in some rows and otherwise reads once, few, many or a size class.

V	D	J	size	DNA	CDR3
TRBV5-1	.	TRBJ2-1	once	TGCGCCAGCAGCGAAGTTAGGGGGTATGAGCAGTTCTTC	CASSEVRGYEQFF
TRBV28	TRBD1	TRBJ1-1	.	TGTGCCAGCATTTCACCAAGCCGGGACAGGGTTATGGACACTGAAGCTTTCTTT	CASISPSRDRVMDTEAFF
TRBV19	.	TRBJ1-4	few	TGTGCCAGTAGTCTCGGCGTTGAAAAACTGTTTTTT	CASSLGVEKLFF
TRBV19	.	TRBJ2-2	.	TGTGCCAGTACCCCGTTCGGGTTAGGCCCTGCCACCGGGGAGCTGTTTTTT	CASTPFGLGPATGELFF
TRBV7-2	TRBD2	TRBJ2-7	.	TGTGCCAGCAGCTTATGGACTAGCGGGAGTAGGGGCTACGAGCAGTACTTC	CASSLWTSGSRGYEQYF
TRBV2	.	TRBJ1-2	.	TGTGCCAGCAGTGAGCCTCAAACCGGCTACACCTTC	CASSEPQTGYTF
TRBV29-1	.	TRBJ1-1	.	TGCAGCGTTGATGTGTACACTGAAGCTTTCTTT	CSVDVYTEAFF
TRBV7-3	TRBD1	TRBJ1-2	.	TGTGCCAGCAGCTTGTCACCGGGACAGACCTTCGGGGATGGCTACACCTTC	CASSLSPGQTFGDGYTF
TRBV5-1	TRBD2	TRBJ2-1	.	TGCGCCAGCAGCTTGATAGCGGGAGGGGTTGAGCAGTTCTTC	CASSLIAGGVEQFF
TRBV5-1	.	TRBJ2-7	.	TGCGCCAGCAAGTCCTCCTACGAGCAGTACTTC	CASKSSYEQYF
TRBV18	TRBD1	TRBJ2-1	.	TGTGCCAGCTCACCACAAGGACAGGGGCGCCTCAATGAGCAGTTCTTC	CASSPQGQGRLNEQFF
TRBV2	.	TRBJ1-5	.	TGTGCCAGCAGTAACGGCGCACGCAATCAGCCCCAGCATTTT	CASSNGARNQPQHF
TRBV28	TRBD1	TRBJ1-5	.	TGTGCCAGCCTACAGGGGGCGCGTCGGTCTCAGCCCCAGCATTTT	CASLQGARRSQPQHF
TRBV4-1	.	TRBJ2-7	.	TGCGCCAGCAGCCAAGAACCCAGGGTCGGCGAGCAGTACTTC	CASSQEPRVGEQYF
TRBV5-6	TRBD1	TRBJ2-4	once	TGTGCCAGCAGCTCACGACAGGGCGCGGCCTTGGACTTC	CASSSRQGAALDF
TRBV7-9	TRBD1	TRBJ2-2	.	TGTGCCAGCAGCTTCTTCCCAGGGGGCAGGGCCGGGGAGCTGTTTTTT	CASSFFPGGRAGELFF
TRBV28	.	TRBJ1-2	once	TGTGCCAGCAGTATGGACAGTAACTATGGCTACACCTTC	CASSMDSNYGYTF
TRBV19	TRBD1	TRBJ2-3	.	TGTGCCAGTAGTATGGCGGCCGCCAGGGGGACAGATACGCAGTATTTT	CASSMAAARGTDTQYF
TRBV25-1	TRBD2	TRBJ2-7	.	TGTGCCAGCAGTGTTGCTAGCGGGAGGGCCGAGCAGTACTTC	CASSVASGRAEQYF
TRBV28	.	TRBJ2-7	once	TGTGCCAGCAGTGAGCAATTCGGAACCTACGAGCAGTACTTC	CASSEQFGTYEQYF
TRBV5-1	TRBD1	TRBJ2-1	.	TGCGCCAGCAGCTTGGGAGGCCGGGACAGTGAGCAGTTCTTC	CASSLGGRDSEQFF
TRBV6-5	.	TRBJ1-5	.	TGTGCCAGCACCGGAGGTGGCAATCAGCCCCAGCATTTT	CASTGGGNQPQHF
TRBV29-1	.	TRBJ2-7	.	TGCAGCGTTGCCGGCCCCTCCTACGAGCAGTACTTC	CSVAGPSYEQYF
TRBV11-2	TRBD2	TRBJ2-7	.	TGTGCCAGCAGCCTAGGAGTCCTAGCGGGAGGGCCGGGCGAGCAGTACTTC	CASSLGVLAGGPGEQYF
TRBV6-1	.	TRBJ2-6	.	TGTGCCAGCAGTGAGTCAAGGGCCTCTGGGGCCAACGTCCTGACTTTC	CASSESRASGANVLTF
TRBV9	.	TRBJ1-4	.	TGTGCCAGCAGCGTAGATCAGGGCGAACTGTTTTTT	CASSVDQGELFF
TRBV6-6	.	TRBJ1-3	.	TGTGCCAGCAGTTACTCGTCGGGAAACACCATATATTTT	CASSYSSGNTIYF
TRBV11-3	.	TRBJ2-7	.	TGTGCCAGCAGCTTAGATCCCCGGTCCTACGAGCAGTACTTC	CASSLDPRSYEQYF
TRBV7-9	.	TRBJ2-5	.	TGTGCCAGCAGCTCCAAGGAGACCCAGTACTTC	CASSSKETQYF
TRBV6-8	TRBD2	TRBJ2-2	.	TGTGCCAGCAGTTACTCGATCTGGACTAGCGGCACCGGGGAGCTGTTTTTT	CASSYSIWTSGTGELFF
TRBV29-1	TRBD1	TRBJ1-1	.	TGCAGCGTAAACAGGGGGCCGGGAGTCACTGAAGCTTTCTTT	CSVNRGPGVTEAFF
TRBV29-1	.	TRBJ1-1	few	TGCAGCGTCAGACACGGGAACACTGAAGCTTTCTTT	CSVRHGNTEAFF
TRBV5-1	TRBD2	TRBJ2-3	.	TGCGCCAGCAGCTTAACTAGCGGGTCTACAGATACGCAGTATTTT	CASSLTSGSTDTQYF
TRBV5-1	TRBD2	TRBJ2-2	.	TGCGCCAGCACCGGGACTAGCGGGAGTCTCGGCACCGGGGAGCTGTTTTTT	CASTGTSGSLGTGELFF
TRBV9	.	TRBJ2-1	.	TGTGCCAGCAGCCCCCGTAGGGGGGCGTACAATGAGCAGTTCTTC	CASSPRRGAYNEQFF
TRBV5-1	TRBD2	TRBJ2-3	.	TGCGCCAGCAGCTTGATACTAGCGAGCACAGATACGCAGTATTTT	CASSLILASTDTQYF
TRBV28	.	TRBJ1-3	.	TGTGCCAGCAGTATTTCCAGCTCTGGAAACACCATATATTTT	CASSISSSGNTIYF
TRBV4-2	.	TRBJ2-7	.	TGTGCCAGCAGCCCCTTTCGACAGGGACTGGACGAGCAGTACTTC	CASSPFRQGLDEQYF
TRBV29-1	TRBD2	TRBJ2-1	.	TGCAGCTTCGGAGCGGGAAACTCCTACAATGAGCAGTTCTTC	CSFGAGNSYNEQFF
TRBV28	TRBD1	TRBJ1-3	.	TGTGCCAGCAGTCGCAGACAGGGTGTAATTGTGGGAAACACCATATATTTT	CASSRRQGVIVGNTIYF
TRBV12-5	TRBD1	TRBJ2-2	.	TGTGCTAGTCGGGACAGAAACACCGGGGAGCTGTTTTTT	CASRDRNTGELFF
TRBV6-5	TRBD1	TRBJ1-5	.	TGTGCCACCGCCGCCAGGGACAGGGGCAATCAGCCCCAGCATTTT	CATAARDRGNQPQHF
TRBV5-1	.	TRBJ2-7	.	TGCGCCAGCAGCTTGGGACGGGAGCGATTCGAGCAGTACTTC	CASSLGRERFEQYF
TRBV6-1	.	TRBJ2-5	.	TGTGCCAGCAGTGAGGCAGGGGTGGTGGAGACCCAGTACTTC	CASSEAGVVETQYF
TRBV7-2	TRBD1	TRBJ1-2	.	TGTGCCAGCAGCTTAGAGGGGGCGATCGGTTTCTCTGGCTACACCTTC	CASSLEGAIGFSGYTF
TRBV6-6	.	TRBJ1-3	.	TGTGCCAGCAGTTCGTCGGACGGGGGCTCTGGAAACACCATATATTTT	CASSSSDGGSGNTIYF
TRBV29-1	.	TRBJ2-5	.	TGCAGCGTCCGCGGACTTTTTCCAGAGACCCAGTACTTC	CSVRGLFPETQYF
TRBV27	TRBD1	TRBJ2-2	.	TGTGCCAGCAGTTTAAAAGGGACAGGGGTGCACACCGGGGAGCTGTTTTTT	CASSLKGTGVHTGELFF
TRBV18	.	TRBJ2-2	.	TGTGCCAGCTCACCTAGGGACCCAAACACCGGGGAGCTGTTTTTT	CASSPRDPNTGELFF
TRBV5-6	TRBD2	TRBJ2-1	few	TGTGCCAGCAGCCCGAGCGGGAGCTCCTACAATGAGCAGTTCTTC	CASSPSGSSYNEQFF
TRBV28	.	TRBJ1-4	.	TGTGCCAGCGAATCCGCTCCGGGGGGCGATAAAACTAATGAAAAACTGTTTTTT	CASESAPGGDKTNEKLFF
TRBV14	.	TRBJ2-3	.	TGTGCCAGCAGCGATACAGATACGCAGTATTTT	CASSDTDTQYF
TRBV25-1	.	TRBJ1-6	.	TGTGCCAGCAGAATAACAGGGAGTTGGAATTCACCCCTCCACTTT	CASRITGSWNSPLHF
TRBV5-1	.	TRBJ2-3	few	TGCGCCAGCAGCTCGGGGACTTCCGGGAGTGCAAATACGCAGTATTTT	CASSSGTSGSANTQYF
TRBV7-2	.	TRBJ1-1	.	TGTGCCAGCAGCCTACGTGGGGGATTAAACACTGAAGCTTTCTTT	CASSLRGGLNTEAFF
TRBV9	TRBD2	TRBJ2-5	.	TGTGCCAGCAGCCCCACGCTGACTAGCGGGAGGGAGACCCAGTACTTC	CASSPTLTSGRETQYF
TRBV5-1	.	TRBJ1-4	.	TGCGCCAGCAGCTCCCCGGGGGTTAATGAAAAACTGTTTTTT	CASSSPGVNEKLFF
TRBV27	TRBD1	TRBJ2-3	once	TGTGCCAGCGCCGCGGACAGGGTCAGCACAGATACGCAGTATTTT	CASAADRVSTDTQYF
TRBV29-1	TRBD1	TRBJ2-5	.	TGCAGCGCCCGGGACAGGGGGCAAGAGACCCAGTACTTC	CSARDRGQETQYF
TRBV18	.	TRBJ2-7	.	TGTGCCAGCTCATGGGCCGACTCCTACGAGCAGTACTTC	CASSWADSYEQYF